Listed here is a single T cell receptor (beta chain). Its cognate antigen is unknown. The CDR3 extends over 17 amino acids. Germline CDR1 DFQATT, CDR2 SNEGSKA (reference sequence). This specimen comes from a study of T cells expressing NK-cell markers. Study-wide context: HCMV seropositivity marked seven of the eight sequenced donors; one was seronegative.

The study, taken as a whole, reports: CD8+ T cells in six or seven donors included dominant NKG2C+ clonotypes at about 1.0-7.0%.

Template switching by 5'RACE with UMIs generated the TCR beta cDNA. No DNA is given; TCRdb re-called the 5' RACE reads and lists each CDR3 protein once. Its table records about 380,000 distinct CDR3 sequences. The sequence derives from a man between 18 and 69 years old in good health. The sequencing sample was made of blood T cells: a sorted CD56 or NKG2C T cell subset, CD4+ or CD8+ T cells, or bulk PBMC T cells (not recorded which). The J gene is TRBJ1-6, the V gene TRBV20-1; TCRdb outputs TRBD1, but without DNA this stays unchecked. The CDR3 loop reads CSAPRGQTSSYNSPLHF.